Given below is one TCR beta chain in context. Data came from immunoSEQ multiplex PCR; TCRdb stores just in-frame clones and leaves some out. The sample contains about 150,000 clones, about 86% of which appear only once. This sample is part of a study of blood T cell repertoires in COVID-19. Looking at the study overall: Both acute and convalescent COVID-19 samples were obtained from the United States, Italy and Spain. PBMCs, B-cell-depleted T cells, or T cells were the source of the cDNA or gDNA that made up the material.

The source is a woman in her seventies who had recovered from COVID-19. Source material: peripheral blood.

In nucleotides, the CDR3 is TGTGCCTGGAGTGGTCAACACTGGCAGGGGGGTACGCAGTATTTT. Amino acid sequence: CAWSGQHWQGGTQYF. The rearrangement uses TRBV30 and TRBJ2-3, with D tentatively TRBD1 (7 bases). The germline V gene encodes CDR1 GTSNPN and CDR2 SVGIG (reference sequence). There are 15 residues in the CDR3. The germline V and J ends were trimmed by 1 base and 8 bases, with 19 bases remaining between them.